What follows are 18 T cell receptor beta chains derived from one specimen sequenced in a study of shared clonotypes between healthy human individuals. Repertoires were generated with immunoSEQ multiplex PCR, while TCRdb's copy carries only in-frame clones and drops some. Among more than 900,000 clones listed, approximately 80% were seen once. Sample: memory CD4+ T cells from PBMCs. The subset was: CD45RA-negative fraction. The receptors come from a man aged 18 to 30 in good health. Some clones in this sample may be carry-over from other donors' samples.

This clone has a single count. CDR3 bases: TGCGCCAGCAGCTTAAATGCTCCGGGAGGGACTGAAGCTTTCTTT. Translation gives CASSLNAPGGTEAFF. The J gene is TRBJ1-1, the V gene TRBV5-1; D call uncertain. There are 15 residues in the CDR3. V lost 2 bases and J 5 bases, leaving 16 bases between the germline ends. The V gene's germline CDR1 is SGHRS and CDR2 YFSETQ. Drawing the rest from reference TRBV5-1 and TRBJ1-1, the complete variable domain is KAGVTQTPRYLIKTRGQQVTLSCSPISGHRSVSWYQQTPGQGLQFLFEYFSETQRNKGNFPGRFSGRQFSNSRSEMNVSTLELGDSALYLCASSLNAPGGTEAFFGQGTRLTVV.

The rearrangement uses TRBV30 and TRBJ1-2; tentative D call: TRBD1 (5 bases). The CDR3 totals 12 residues. Trimming shortened V by 3 bases and J by 8 bases, and 13 bases separated the two germline ends. Germline V lookup: CDR1 GTSNPN, CDR2 SVGIG (reference sequence). CDR3 loop: CAWSGGTGGYTF. As DNA, the CDR3 is TGTGCCTGGAGCGGGGGGACGGGCGGCTACACCTTC.

As to this clone: A far larger clone is one base from this, pointing to a likely read error. In DNA form, the CDR3 reads TGTGCCAGCAGCCGGGACGATTCCTACGAGCAGTACTTC. Amino acid sequence: CASSRDDSYEQYF. The J gene is TRBJ2-7, the V gene TRBV5-4; the D gene could be TRBD1 or TRBD2 (5 bases each). Germline CDR1 is SGHNT and CDR2 is YYREEE (reference sequence). There are 13 residues in the CDR3. Trimming cost V 4 bases and J 1 base, with 9 bases left between them.

The CDR3 DNA is TGTGCCAGCAGCACACCGGGCCTCAACAATGAGCAGTTCTTC. Its protein is CASSTPGLNNEQFF. The chain combines TRBV27 with TRBJ2-1; D gene ambiguous. The length of the CDR3 is 14 residues. Trimming shortened V by 6 bases and J by 5 bases, and 14 bases separated the two germline ends. Looked up from germline, CDR1 is MNHEY and CDR2 is SMNVEV (reference sequence).

The rearrangement uses TRBV4-3 and TRBJ1-5, with D hard to call. Germline V gene sequence: CDR1 LGHNA, CDR2 YSLEER. The CDR3 covers 15 residues. Between the trimmed V and J ends, which lost 0 bases and 0 bases, there was a span of 6 bases. The CDR3 sequence: CASSQEYSSNQPQHF. DNA of the CDR3: TGCGCCAGCAGCCAAGAATATAGTAGCAATCAGCCCCAGCATTTT.

This clone is a singleton in its sample. The chain joins TRBV4-1 to TRBJ1-2; unclear D gene. Trimming shortened V by 4 bases and J by 0 bases, and 9 bases separated the two germline ends. Germline V gene data show CDR1 as MGHRA and CDR2 as YSYEKL. This CDR3 contains 14 residues. This CDR3 reads CASSLVGANYGYTF. DNA for the CDR3: TGCGCCAGCAGCCTAGTTGGGGCTAACTATGGCTACACCTTC.

The V and J genes are TRBV5-4 and TRBJ2-3; D is perhaps TRBD2 (6 bases). The CDR3 consists of 14 residues. V dropped 3 bases and J dropped 4 bases, with 12 bases sitting between them. Germline V gene data show CDR1 as SGHNT and CDR2 as YYREEE (reference sequence). The CDR3 DNA follows: TGTGCCAGCAGCTCGGCGGGAATTCCAGATACGCAGTATTTT. Its protein product is CASSSAGIPDTQYF.

This clone was seen more than once but under ten times. The V gene is TRBV14, the J gene TRBJ2-7; the match to TRBD2 covers 9 bases. The CDR3 runs 15 residues. Germline V gene data show CDR1 as SGHDN and CDR2 as FVKESK. J gave up 0 bases and V 4 bases, and 4 bases lay outside the gene matches. The CDR3 is CASSRSLAGSYEQYF. The CDR3 DNA follows: TGTGCCAGCAGCCGATCACTAGCGGGCTCCTACGAGCAGTACTTC.

The V gene is TRBV19, the J gene TRBJ1-2; tentatively, D is TRBD1 (6 bases). Germline CDR1 is LNHDA and CDR2 is SQIVND (reference sequence). The CDR3 is 14 amino acids. Trimming took off 5 bases at V and 2 bases at J, with 12 bases between the two ends. DNA for the CDR3: TGTGCCAGTAGTCCACACAGGGAGAACTATGGCTACACCTTC. Translation: CASSPHRENYGYTF.

The J gene is TRBJ1-1, the V gene TRBV7-3; 9 positions agree with TRBD1. The CDR3 contains 13 residues. V was clipped by 5 bases and J by 5 bases; unmatched bases: 3. Germline loops: CDR1 SGHTA, CDR2 FQGTGA. The CDR3 DNA follows: TGTGCCAGCAGCAACAGGGGGCCTACTGAAGCTTTCTTT. It encodes CASSNRGPTEAFF.

V is TRBV5-4 and J is TRBJ2-1; 8 bases fit TRBD2. The CDR3 contains 15 residues. The junction had 11 bases not matched to a gene; V was cut back by 3 bases and J by 9 bases. CDR1 and CDR2 (germline): SGHNT, YYREEE (reference sequence). The CDR3 bases are TGTGCCAGCAGCTGGGACGAGCGGGAGATGGTTGAGCAGTTCTTC. Translating gives CASSWDEREMVEQFF.

CDR3 DNA sequence: TGTGCCAGCAGTACCCGGACAGGGGGGACCACTGAAGCTTTCTTT. This codes for CASSTRTGGTTEAFF. J is TRBJ1-1 and V is TRBV6-5; 10 bases are shared with TRBD1. The CDR3 totals 15 residues. Germline assignment: CDR1 MNHEY and CDR2 SVGAGI. V shed 5 bases and J 4 bases; nucleotides not matched to a gene: 7.

The genes are TRBV15 and TRBJ2-1; maybe TRBD2 (6 bases). CDR3 length: 15 residues. The germline V gene has CDR1 LNHNV and CDR2 YYDKDF (reference sequence). Trimming stripped 3 bases from V and 7 bases from J, with 16 bases between. The CDR3, as DNA: TGTGCCACCAGCAGTCCCCGGGAGTATAGGAATGAGCAGTTCTTC. Protein product: CATSSPREYRNEQFF.

The CDR3 DNA sequence: TGTGCCAGCTCACCTGTCGGGAGGGCCGTCACCGGGGAGCTGTTTTTT. Protein: CASSPVGRAVTGELFF. V usage is TRBV18 and J usage is TRBJ2-2; TRBD2 agrees at 8 bases. The CDR3 length is 16 residues. In germline, CDR1 is KGHSH, CDR2 LQKENI. Germline trimming cut 3 bases from V and 4 bases from J; bases unmatched to any gene: 7.

V gene TRBV6-1 combines with J gene TRBJ1-1, with a possible D match to TRBD1 (5 bases). The length of the CDR3 is 16 residues. V was cut by 1 base and J by 5 bases, with 17 bases left in between. CDR1 and CDR2 (germline): MNHNS, SASEGT. The DNA for the CDR3 is TGTGCCAGCAGTGAAGTTCCCAGGATGGAGGGGACTGAAGCTTTCTTT. Its protein product is CASSEVPRMEGTEAFF.

V gene TRBV5-4 combines with J gene TRBJ1-1; D perhaps matches TRBD1 (5 bases). In germline, CDR1 is SGHNT, CDR2 YYREEE (reference sequence). Trimming shortened V by 4 bases and J by 1 base, and 17 bases separated the two germline ends. The CDR3 is 16 residues long. The CDR3 region is CASSTDYNRPNTEAFF. CDR3 bases: TGTGCCAGCAGCACCGACTACAACAGGCCGAACACTGAAGCTTTCTTT.

The chain carries TRBV7-8 and TRBJ2-7; 10 bases fit TRBD2. The CDR3 consists of 17 residues. Germline CDR1 and CDR2: SGHVS and FQNEAQ. J gave up 0 bases and V 0 bases, and 5 bases lay outside the gene matches. The CDR3 DNA is TGTGCCAGCAGCTTAGCATCGACTAGCGGGCTCTCCTACGAGCAGTACTTC. Translation: CASSLASTSGLSYEQYF.

The chain links TRBV9 to TRBJ2-1; TRBD2 matches 10 bases. V shed 2 bases, J shed 9 bases, and the junction held 8 bases outside the gene matches. The germline gives CDR1 SGDLS, CDR2 YYNGEE. This CDR3 has 15 residues. The CDR3 nucleotides are TGTGCCAGCAGCGTGCGACTAGCGGGCTTGAGTGAGCAGTTCTTC. Its protein product is CASSVRLAGLSEQFF.